What follows are 4 T cell receptor beta chains derived from one specimen sequenced in a study of cytomegalovirus exposure and HLA in healthy donors (dated by TCRdb to about 2017). Preparation of the library involved the immunoSEQ multiplex PCR assay. A mixture of 60 forward primers for TCR Vbeta segments and 13 reverse primers for TCR Jbeta segments was used in the multiplex PCR. Entries here come from immuneACCESS through TCRdb and include only in-frame sequences with V and J called. Some clones fail to appear in such tables; in the studies checked, an unresolved V gene covers under half of the shortfall, and the cause of the remainder is unknown. This sample holds about 150,000 clones; about two thirds were observed only once. The ten biggest clones cover about 10% of the sample. Sequencing was performed on PBMCs. The source of these receptors is a young man in good health and CMV-seropositive.

The rearrangement uses TRBV2 and TRBJ1-1; D gene uncertain. Trimming shortened V by 6 bases and J by 3 bases, and 23 bases separated the two germline ends. The CDR3 covers 17 residues. Per the germline V gene, CDR1 is SNHLY and CDR2 is FYNNEI. The CDR3 is CASRALGRHGGDTEAFF. The CDR3 region has the DNA TGTGCCAGCAGGGCCTTGGGCAGGCACGGCGGGGACACTGAAGCTTTCTTT.

With regard to this clone: The sample contains more than one DNA sequence encoding this CDR3. The V gene is TRBV28, the J gene TRBJ2-2; tentative D call: TRBD1 (5 bases). CDR1 and CDR2 (germline): MDHEN, SYDVKM. This CDR3 is built from 15 residues. Trimming took off 3 bases at V and 6 bases at J, with 14 bases between the two ends. Written as DNA, the CDR3 is TGTGCCAGCAGTTTGGGGCCAGGCCAGGCCGGGGAGCTGTTTTTT. Protein product: CASSLGPGQAGELFF. The variable domain in full, with the rest retrieved from reference TRBV28 and TRBJ2-2, is DVKVTQSSRYLVKRTGEKVFLECVQDMDHENMFWYRQDPGLGLRLIYFSYDVKMKEKGDIPEGYSVSREKKERFSLILESASTNQTSMYLCASSLGPGQAGELFFGEGSRLTVL.

This clone appeared a few times. The V gene is TRBV2, the J gene TRBJ1-5; TRBD1 might be the D (6 bases). With 3 bases removed from V and 5 bases from J, the gap between germline ends came to 11 bases. Germline V lookup: CDR1 SNHLY, CDR2 FYNNEI. The CDR3 contains 14 residues. CDR3 in amino acids: CASSDGQGYQPQHF. The CDR3 DNA follows: TGTGCCAGCAGTGACGGGCAGGGGTATCAGCCCCAGCATTTT. Full variable domain (remainder filled in from reference TRBV2 and TRBJ1-5): EPEVTQTPSHQVTQMGQEVILRCVPISNHLYFYWYRQILGQKVEFLVSFYNNEISEKSEIFDDQFSVERPDGSNFTLKIRSTKLEDSAMYFCASSDGQGYQPQHFGDGTRLSIL.

This clone has only a few counts. The chain has TRBV5-1 and TRBJ2-3, with D perhaps matching TRBD2 (5 bases). The germline V gene has CDR1 SGHRS and CDR2 YFSETQ. The CDR3 loop spans 18 amino acids. Deletions cut 4 bases from V and 3 bases from J, with 24 bases between. CDR3 in DNA: TGCGCCAGCAGCGCCTCCTCCTATCTGTCCCGAGGGACAGATACGCAGTATTTT. As protein: CASSASSYLSRGTDTQYF.